The clone carrying this T cell receptor beta chain was seen more than once but under ten times. Its antigen is not identified. The data derive from a study of beta chain features in type 1 diabetes. Overall study results and limits: Shorter templates might be favored by PCR, equally in patients and controls. The VDJ junctions of type 1 diabetes patients carried fewer insertions and more deletions. Highly expressing activated T cells could be over-counted with a cDNA template.

The entirety of the isolated RNA underwent reverse transcription, so expressed TCRB transcripts were sequenced. Assay: immunoSEQ multiplex PCR; the TCRdb copy retains only in-frame clones and omits some. This table has some 180,000 clones, roughly an eighth appearing once. It was one heparinised blood draw, averaging roughly 100 mL, that each donor gave. Germline CDR1 is MDHEN and CDR2 is SYDVKM. The CDR3 totals 16 residues. The V gene lost 5 bases and the J gene lost 7 bases, with 24 bases spanning the gap. This clonotype originated in a woman aged 18-30 years in good health. The source material was central memory CD4+ T cells from blood. This sequence joins TRBV28 and TRBJ2-7; weak D call: TRBD2 (5 bases). The CDR3 is CASSTRGRASSREQYF. As DNA, the CDR3 is TGTGCCAGCAGTACCCGGGGAAGGGCGAGCTCGAGGGAGCAGTACTTC.